The rows below give T cell receptor beta chains drawn from one sample of a study of T cell repertoires in cytomegalovirus infection. TCRdb analysed the reads with MiXCR anew, one entry per CDR3 protein. The sample yields about 500,000 distinct CDR3 sequences, roughly a third seen once. Antigen specificity for these receptors is unknown. The sequences come from cultured PBMCs, collected from culture after CMV antigen stimulation. The receptors originated from a human donor in good health (CMV status not recorded). Some clones in this sample may be carry-over from other donors' samples. Both conserved end residues are part of each CDR3. The order of the fields is J gene, V gene, clone size, D gene, CDR3 protein, CDR3 DNA. A D gene is named only where the DNA matches it firmly. For some rows the clone size is stated as once, few or many, or as a class when expanded; others skip it.

J gene: TRBJ1-1
V gene: TRBV24-1
clone size: .
D gene: TRBD1
CDR3 protein: CATSARTGNTEAFF
CDR3 DNA: TGTGCCACCAGTGCTAGGACAGGAAACACTGAAGCTTTCTTT

J gene: TRBJ1-2
V gene: TRBV19
clone size: .
D gene: .
CDR3 protein: CASSYSGLGGYTF
CDR3 DNA: TGTGCCAGTAGTTACTCGGGCCTGGGAGGCTACACCTTC

J gene: TRBJ2-5
V gene: TRBV4-1
clone size: few
D gene: .
CDR3 protein: CASSQDAGDQETQYF
CDR3 DNA: TGCGCCAGCAGCCAAGATGCAGGGGACCAAGAGACCCAGTACTTC

J gene: TRBJ2-1
V gene: TRBV11-2
clone size: few
D gene: .
CDR3 protein: CASQNSLTGMGEQFF
CDR3 DNA: TGTGCCAGCCAAAACTCGCTAACCGGGATGGGTGAGCAGTTCTTC

J gene: TRBJ2-1
V gene: TRBV24-1
clone size: few
D gene: .
CDR3 protein: CATSDSPARNEQFF
CDR3 DNA: TGTGCCACCAGTGATTCCCCCGCTAGGAATGAGCAGTTCTTC

J gene: TRBJ2-3
V gene: TRBV14
clone size: .
D gene: .
CDR3 protein: CASSLGTRTDTQYF
CDR3 DNA: TGTGCCAGCAGCTTAGGGACTCGTACAGATACGCAGTATTTT

J gene: TRBJ1-5
V gene: TRBV28
clone size: .
D gene: .
CDR3 protein: CASSWVDGSNQPQHF
CDR3 DNA: TGTGCCAGCAGTTGGGTGGACGGTAGCAATCAGCCCCAGCATTTT

J gene: TRBJ2-3
V gene: TRBV5-5
clone size: .
D gene: .
CDR3 protein: CASSLDMWGTDTQYF
CDR3 DNA: TGTGCCAGCAGCTTGGACATGTGGGGCACAGATACGCAGTATTTT

J gene: TRBJ2-3
V gene: TRBV7-2
clone size: .
D gene: TRBD1
CDR3 protein: CTSSFLTGHITDTQYF
CDR3 DNA: TGTACCAGCAGCTTTTTGACAGGGCATATCACAGATACGCAGTATTTT

J gene: TRBJ2-1
V gene: TRBV7-2
clone size: .
D gene: TRBD2
CDR3 protein: CASSGSGLGMNEQFF
CDR3 DNA: TGTGCCAGCAGCGGATCGGGACTAGGAATGAATGAGCAGTTCTTC

J gene: TRBJ2-2
V gene: TRBV14
clone size: .
D gene: TRBD1
CDR3 protein: CASSLNDRGVTGELFF
CDR3 DNA: TGTGCCAGCAGCCTTAACGACAGGGGGGTCACCGGGGAGCTGTTTTTT

J gene: TRBJ2-5
V gene: TRBV7-9
clone size: .
D gene: .
CDR3 protein: CASSLLVRGQETQYF
CDR3 DNA: TGTGCCAGCAGCTTACTTGTCAGGGGCCAAGAGACCCAGTACTTC

J gene: TRBJ2-3
V gene: TRBV6-2/TRBV6-3
clone size: .
D gene: .
CDR3 protein: CASRPLTSRSVADTQYF
CDR3 DNA: TGTGCCAGCAGACCACTGACTAGTCGGTCTGTCGCAGATACGCAGTATTTT

J gene: TRBJ1-2
V gene: TRBV6-2/TRBV6-3
clone size: .
D gene: .
CDR3 protein: CASSYTTGRGYTF
CDR3 DNA: TGTGCCAGCAGTTACACAACAGGTCGGGGCTACACCTTC

J gene: TRBJ2-3
V gene: TRBV7-2
clone size: .
D gene: .
CDR3 protein: CASSLTVTRVFPTDTQYF
CDR3 DNA: TGTGCCAGCAGCCTTACAGTAACAAGGGTCTTTCCCACAGATACGCAGTATTTT

J gene: TRBJ1-6
V gene: TRBV7-2
clone size: few
D gene: .
CDR3 protein: CASSSSKPLHF
CDR3 DNA: TGTGCCAGCAGCTCCTCTAAACCCCTCCACTTT